The next 6 T cell receptor beta chains were all read from a single sample in a study of long-term antiretroviral therapy in people with HIV. Version v3.0 of the immunoSEQ assay was performed at survey level. The protocol was immunoSEQ multiplex PCR, while the TCRdb copy is restricted to in-frame clones and leaves out a portion. Here the sample spans fewer than 45,000 clones, roughly 95% being singletons. The starting material was unsorted PBMCs, obtained 3.7 years after starting antiretroviral therapy. The receptors here all came from a woman aged 50 to 60 with HIV.

This sequence joins TRBV10-3 and TRBJ2-3, with 9 bases that match TRBD2. CDR3 length: 14 residues. The ends lost 6 bases at V and 2 bases at J; junction bases unmatched: 3. Germline CDR1 and CDR2: ENHRY and SYGVKD. CDR3 nucleotides: TGTGCCATCAGGCGGACTAGCGACACAGATACGCAGTATTTT. It yields the protein CAIRRTSDTDTQYF.

The V gene is TRBV6-5, the J gene TRBJ2-7; unclear D gene. Per the germline V gene, CDR1 is MNHEY and CDR2 is SVGAGI. Between the trimmed V and J ends, which lost 7 bases and 6 bases, there was a span of 16 bases. The CDR3 has 13 residues. The CDR3 bases are TGTGCCAGCACCCCGGGCAGGTCGGCCGAGCAGTACTTC. It yields the protein CASTPGRSAEQYF.

The chain uses TRBV5-1 and TRBJ2-2; a weak D match, TRBD2 (5 bases). CDR1 is SGHRS and CDR2 is YFSETQ in the germline V gene. This CDR3 contains 16 residues. Trimming cost V 0 bases and J 4 bases, with 13 bases left between them. In DNA form, the CDR3 reads TGCGCCAGCAGCTTGGGTCCTAGCACAATCACCGGGGAGCTGTTTTTT. It translates to CASSLGPSTITGELFF.

The rearrangement links TRBV5-1 to TRBJ2-3; D perhaps matches TRBD1 (5 bases). CDR1 and CDR2 from the germline V gene are SGHRS and YFSETQ. V gave up 7 bases and J gave up 1 base, with 10 bases separating them. This CDR3 has 13 residues. DNA for the CDR3: TGCGCCAGCGGGGCCCCTGGCACAGATACGCAGTATTTT. Residues: CASGAPGTDTQYF.

The chain has TRBV30 and TRBJ2-7; D is unresolved. CDR3 length: 12 residues. V gave up 0 bases and J gave up 4 bases, with 7 bases separating them. Germline CDR1 GTSNPN, CDR2 SVGIG (reference sequence). CDR3 nucleotides: TGTGCCTGGAGTGTAAAACCTTACGAGCAGTACTTC. Translating it yields CAWSVKPYEQYF.

In DNA, the CDR3 is TGTGCCAGCAGCACAAAATCAGGGCCACCGGGACAGACCTCTGGGGCCAACGTCCTGACTTTC. Translated, it gives CASSTKSGPPGQTSGANVLTF. The chain is built from TRBV21-1 and TRBJ2-6; the table names TRBD1, a call not compared with the DNA. TRBV21-1 is designated a pseudogene. The CDR3 spans 21 residues.